These 29 T cell receptor beta chains share one sample of origin, sequenced in a study of graft-versus-host responses after intestinal transplantation. Some clones are missing from TCRdb's copy, which holds only in-frame ones; the method was immunoSEQ multiplex PCR. This table has about 20,000 clones, approximately 86% appearing once. Sequenced here: PBMCs, sampled approximately 230 days after intestinal transplant. The source of these receptors is a human patient who received an intestinal transplant, so some T cells may come from the graft donor.

This clone was picked up a small number of times. The chain couples TRBV18 to TRBJ2-7, with 10 bases lining up with TRBD1. Unmatched junction bases numbered 5, after V lost 3 bases and J lost 0 bases. Germline CDR1 reads KGHSH; CDR2 reads LQKENI. This CDR3 has 16 residues. The CDR3 nucleotides read TGTGCCAGCTCACCGCCCGGGACAGGGGACTCCTACGAGCAGTACTTC. This translates into CASSPPGTGDSYEQYF.

The chain joins TRBV2 to TRBJ2-1; TRBD2 matches 11 bases. The CDR3 consists of 18 residues. The germline gives CDR1 SNHLY, CDR2 FYNNEI. V gave up 6 bases and J gave up 7 bases; unmatched junction bases: 17. CDR3 coding DNA: TGTGCCAGCAGCGATAGTTTTAGCGGGGGGGCCTATAGGAATGAGCAGTTCTTC. Translating it yields CASSDSFSGGAYRNEQFF.

The rearrangement joins TRBV6-5 to TRBJ1-2; the match to TRBD1 covers 8 bases. Germline V gene lookup returns CDR1 MNHEY and CDR2 SVGAGI. The ends lost 6 bases at V and 4 bases at J; junction bases unmatched: 7. The CDR3 consists of 14 residues. The CDR3 bases are TGTGCCAGCAGCCGACAAGGACAGGGCTATGGCTACACCTTC. It translates to CASSRQGQGYGYTF.

The genes are TRBV11-3 and TRBJ2-2; D is undetermined. V lost 2 bases and J lost 4, with 5 bases in between. Per germline, CDR1 SGHNT and CDR2 YENEEA. The CDR3 totals 13 residues. In nucleotides, the CDR3 is TGTGCCAGCAGCTTATATTCCACCGGGGAGCTGTTTTTT. Its translation: CASSLYSTGELFF.

The V and J genes are TRBV4-1 and TRBJ1-1, with TRBD1 matching 12 bases. Germline-derived CDR1 and CDR2 are MGHRA and YSYEKL. Trimming removed 3 bases from V and 4 bases from J; junction bases left unmatched: 9. This CDR3 contains 17 residues. This CDR3 reads CASSHAGTGGAGTEAFF. The DNA for the CDR3 is TGCGCCAGCAGCCATGCCGGGACAGGGGGCGCGGGCACTGAAGCTTTCTTT.

The chain uses TRBV5-4 and TRBJ2-1; possibly TRBD2 for D (6 bases). Germline loops: CDR1 SGHNT, CDR2 YYREEE (reference sequence). Trimming stripped 4 bases from V and 7 bases from J, with 21 bases between. This CDR3 contains 16 residues. CDR3 residues: CASSPRATGGVNEQFF. CDR3 nucleotide sequence: TGTGCCAGCAGCCCCCGCGCCACCGGAGGGGTGAATGAGCAGTTCTTC.

The chain has TRBV19 and TRBJ1-6, with a possible D match to TRBD1 (5 bases). This CDR3 region has 14 residues. Germline CDR1 LNHDA, CDR2 SQIVND (reference sequence). V shed 6 bases and J shed 11 bases, with 17 bases lying between them. The CDR3 region has the DNA TGTGCCAGTAGCCCGGGGGTGGGGGGTGCACCCCTCCACTTT. Protein sequence: CASSPGVGGAPLHF.

The J gene is TRBJ2-1, the V gene TRBV7-7; D is possibly TRBD2 (7 bases). The CDR3 runs 13 residues. From germline, CDR1 is SSHAT and CDR2 FNYEAQ (reference sequence). With 5 bases removed from V and 6 bases from J, the gap between germline ends came to 11 bases. The CDR3 sequence is CASSRGTINEQFF. In DNA, the CDR3 is TGTGCCAGCAGCAGGGGGACTATCAATGAGCAGTTCTTC.

The rearrangement joins TRBV5-1 to TRBJ2-7, with D perhaps being TRBD1 or TRBD2 (6 bases each). V was cut by 1 base and J by 0 bases, with 11 bases left in between. The length of the CDR3 is 15 residues. Germline V gives CDR1 SGHRS, CDR2 YFSETQ. CDR3 loop: CASSLFGGHSYEQYF. CDR3 in DNA: TGCGCCAGCAGCTTGTTCGGGGGCCACTCCTACGAGCAGTACTTC.

The chain recombines TRBV6-6 with TRBJ1-1; D not certain. The germline CDR1 and CDR2 sequences are MNHNY and SVGAGI (reference sequence). Trimming shortened V by 10 bases and J by 9 bases, and 18 bases separated the two germline ends. CDR3 size: 12 residues. CDR3 DNA: TGTGCCACCATGGGAATGAACGGTAAAGCTTTCTTT. Encoded protein: CATMGMNGKAFF.

The chain uses TRBV6-5 and TRBJ1-6; possibly TRBD1 for D (5 bases). The CDR3 runs to 13 residues. The V gene lost 5 bases and the J gene lost 11 bases, with 13 bases spanning the gap. Germline CDR1 is MNHEY and CDR2 is SVGAGI. CDR3 in amino acids: CASSEGVYPPLHF. The CDR3, as DNA: TGTGCCAGCAGTGAAGGGGTTTATCCACCCCTCCACTTT.

The V and J genes are TRBV7-2 and TRBJ2-5; D not certain. Germline lookup yields CDR1 SGHTA and CDR2 FQGNSA. Trimming took off 1 base at V and 5 bases at J, with 8 bases between the two ends. This CDR3 is built from 13 residues. The CDR3 DNA reads TGTGCCAGCAGCTTAGTTGTTGGGGAGACCCAGTACTTC. Residues: CASSLVVGETQYF.

This rearrangement joins TRBV25-1 to TRBJ2-7; 10 bases are a match to TRBD1. After removal of 2 bases from V and 5 bases from J, the junction contained 6 bases not matched to a gene. Germline CDR1 and CDR2: MGHDK and SYGVNS. The CDR3 length is 15 residues. For the CDR3, the DNA is TGTGCCAGCAGTGAAACAGACAGGGGGCTCGACGAGCAGTACTTC. This encodes CASSETDRGLDEQYF.

The chain carries TRBV4-1 and TRBJ2-1; a possible D gene is TRBD1 (5 bases). Germline CDR1 and CDR2: MGHRA and YSYEKL. The CDR3 covers 15 residues. Trimming removed 1 base from V and 2 bases from J, with 9 bases in between. Here the CDR3 reads CASSQARVTYNEQFF. CDR3 in DNA: TGCGCCAGCAGCCAAGCCAGGGTCACCTACAATGAGCAGTTCTTC.

The chain uses TRBV7-9 and TRBJ2-7; TRBD1 aligns across 8 bases. CDR1 SEHNR and CDR2 FQNEAQ come from the germline V gene (reference sequence). This CDR3 comprises 15 residues. Trimming cost V 5 bases and J 6 bases; bases outside gene matches: 12. The CDR3 nucleotides are TGTGCCAGCAGCCCCCGGACAGGGCGTCTGGCCGAGCAGTACTTC. This encodes CASSPRTGRLAEQYF.

V and J are TRBV4-1 and TRBJ2-5; either TRBD1 or TRBD2 may fit D (5 bases each). The CDR3 covers 13 residues. V lost 5 bases and J 2 bases, leaving 9 bases between the germline ends. From germline, CDR1 is MGHRA and CDR2 YSYEKL. The CDR3 loop is CASSRGGQETQYF. The DNA for the CDR3 is TGCGCCAGCAGCAGGGGCGGGCAAGAGACCCAGTACTTC.

DNA for the CDR3: TGTGCCTGGAGTACCGGGAGTGGGGCCAACGTCCTGACTTTC. It is translated as CAWSTGSGANVLTF. The genes are TRBV30 and TRBJ2-6; D may be TRBD2 (6 bases). V was cut by 2 bases and J by 3 bases, with 8 bases left in between. The CDR3 sequence is 14 residues long. Germline lookup yields CDR1 GTSNPN and CDR2 SVGIG (reference sequence).

This chain links TRBV6-5 with TRBJ1-2; no definite D call. In germline, CDR1 is MNHEY, CDR2 SVGAGI. Trimming removed 5 bases at V and 7 bases at J, with 11 bases between. The CDR3 totals 12 residues. In nucleotides, the CDR3 is TGTGCCAGCAGTGAAGTTGCGACTGGCTACACCTTC. Protein product: CASSEVATGYTF.

V and J are TRBV6-1 and TRBJ1-5; 7 nucleotides match TRBD1. CDR1 MNHNS and CDR2 SASEGT come from the germline V gene. V shed 2 bases and J 8 bases; nucleotides not matched to a gene: 6. CDR3 length: 14 residues. CDR3 coding DNA: TGTGCCAGCAGTGAAATACAGGGGCCCAAGCCCCAGCATTTT. Its translation is CASSEIQGPKPQHF.

The chain uses TRBV30 and TRBJ1-2, with 8 bases matching TRBD1. Unmatched junction bases numbered 9, after V lost 4 bases and J lost 5 bases. This CDR3 has 14 amino acids. Germline CDR1 reads GTSNPN; CDR2 reads SVGIG (reference sequence). The DNA of the CDR3 is TGTGCCTGGACCAAAGACAGGGGTCTATATGGCTACACCTTC. Translation: CAWTKDRGLYGYTF.

This sequence joins TRBV6-1 and TRBJ2-7; 8 nucleotides align to TRBD1. The CDR3 loop spans 14 amino acids. Per germline, CDR1 MNHNS and CDR2 SASEGT. The V gene end was trimmed by 6 bases and the J gene end by 1 base; junction bases not matched to a gene: 5. CDR3 DNA: TGTGCCAGCAGATTAGGGACAGGTTCCTACGAGCAGTACTTC. This translates into CASRLGTGSYEQYF.

V gene TRBV6-1 combines with J gene TRBJ2-3; D call uncertain. V was pared by 6 bases and J by 0 bases, with 13 bases between. The germline CDR1 and CDR2 sequences are MNHNS and SASEGT. The CDR3 is 15 residues long. DNA for the CDR3: TGTGCCAGCAGCGCCTTTGAGGCTAGCACAGATACGCAGTATTTT. Protein: CASSAFEASTDTQYF.

This chain joins TRBV6-1 and TRBJ2-1; D gene unclear. The V gene's germline CDR1 is MNHNS and CDR2 SASEGT. Between the trimmed V and J ends, which lost 5 bases and 12 bases, there was a span of 17 bases. This CDR3 spans 13 amino acids. The CDR3 DNA sequence: TGTGCCAGCAGTCCAGAGACCGCCCCTGGGCAGTTCTTC. Translating it yields CASSPETAPGQFF.

This chain joins TRBV6-5 and TRBJ2-3; possibly TRBD1 for D (6 bases). Germline loops: CDR1 MNHEY, CDR2 SVGAGI. The CDR3 totals 15 residues. The V gene lost 0 bases and the J gene lost 1 base, with 8 bases spanning the gap. Here the CDR3 reads CASSYSNRGTDTQYF. Written as DNA, the CDR3 is TGTGCCAGCAGTTACTCTAACAGGGGCACAGATACGCAGTATTTT.

This clone was found once. This chain links TRBV6-6 with TRBJ1-2, with TRBD1 identical over 8 bases. This CDR3 spans 13 amino acids. V was clipped by 8 bases and J by 3 bases; unmatched bases: 5. Germline CDR1 reads MNHNY; CDR2 reads SVGAGI (reference sequence). In DNA form, the CDR3 reads TGTGCCAGCTGCAGGGGGCGCGACTATGGCTACACCTTC. This gives the protein CASCRGRDYGYTF.

This chain uses TRBV15 with TRBJ2-3; 9 bases fit TRBD2. Germline V gene sequence: CDR1 LNHNV, CDR2 YYDKDF (reference sequence). Losses at the gene ends were 0 bases for V and 2 bases for J; bases not matched to a gene: 3. The CDR3 spans 16 residues. CDR3 sequence (DNA): TGTGCCACCAGCAGAGATGGCGGGGGGGTCACAGATACGCAGTATTTT. Amino acid sequence: CATSRDGGGVTDTQYF.

This rearrangement joins TRBV7-9 to TRBJ1-3, with D possibly matching TRBD1 (5 bases). The V end was cut by 1 base, the J end by 4 bases, with 11 bases between. CDR3 length equals 15 residues. Germline V gene lookup returns CDR1 SEHNR and CDR2 FQNEAQ (reference sequence). CDR3 in DNA: TGTGCCAGCAGCTTAGACGGCAGGGACGGAAACACCATATATTTT. This translates into CASSLDGRDGNTIYF.

V is TRBV6-1 and J is TRBJ1-2; TRBD1 might be the D (6 bases). There are 13 residues in the CDR3. Looked up from germline, CDR1 is MNHNS and CDR2 is SASEGT. The V end lost 6 bases, the J end lost 7 bases, and 15 bases lay between the germline ends. The CDR3 DNA is TGTGCCAGCAGGCCCACAGGGTATTCTGGCTACACCTTC. Residues: CASRPTGYSGYTF.

This clone was found a few times. This sequence joins TRBV6-4 and TRBJ2-1; the match to TRBD2 covers 10 bases. Germline V gene lookup returns CDR1 MRHNA and CDR2 SNTAGT. V lost 6 bases and J lost 6; bases outside the gene matches: 8. This CDR3 region has 15 residues. CDR3 protein: CASSPSERGGNEQFF. The CDR3, as DNA: TGTGCCAGCAGCCCCTCGGAGCGGGGGGGCAATGAGCAGTTCTTC.